The source of this T cell receptor (beta chain) is a study of cytomegalovirus exposure and HLA in healthy donors (dated by TCRdb to 2016 to 2017). A note on the overall study: An earlier analysis of about 530 of the donors reported approximately 260 Gb of sequence data and around 110 million unique TCR beta sequences obtained from roughly 170 million T cells. Every discovery cohort repertoire had been produced on one sequencing platform. To predict cytomegalovirus infection status, the study combined high-throughput TCR immunosequencing, statistical association of individual TCRs with disease status, and machine learning. A later genetic analysis used genome-wide SNP genotypes for about three fifths of the roughly 700 donors, treating that subset as a discovery cohort. HLA typing covered class I and class II loci at four-digit resolution. Roughly 310 gigabases of sequencing data and approximately 85 million unique TCR sequences were included in an early release covering around 600 HLA-typed donors. The T cell repertoires of under 750 subjects were profiled by immunosequencing and related to cytomegalovirus serostatus. The later analysis used no new phenotypic data to find candidate immune exposures, relying instead on TCR beta sequences and their occurrence across donors. Among the approximately 400 genotyped donors, around 81% belonged to the genetic ancestry cluster associated with self-reported Caucasian donors. A later analysis re-analyzed previously published TCR beta repertoires from 666 donors and added high-resolution HLA genotyping to study TCR occurrence patterns. In addition to the first cohort of approximately 650 subjects, a separate validation cohort of 120 different subjects was used. An earlier analysis of approximately 630 of the donors applied high-throughput TCR beta sequencing to assess whether each TCR beta V gene segment acted as functional or pseudogenic. Donor age, sex, ethnicity and CMV serostatus were collected together with the repertoire data. Typing coverage differed by locus: A, B, C, DRB1 and DQB1 were typed in about 629-630 donors, DQA1 in 522, DPA1 in some 610, and DPB1 in just under 490. Five DR-DQ haplotypes were treated as single units for association and clustering because of strong linkage in the cohort. Among around 400 genotyped donors of the cohort, an average of roughly 230,000 unique TCR beta nucleotide sequences was sequenced per donor, of which about 20% were non-productive. The study aimed to test whether signatures of past pathogen exposure could be identified by cataloging public T cell receptors.

The cohort comprised 550 to 700 healthy bone marrow donors. At the time of sampling, every cohort member was nominally healthy, though immune exposures that went unrecorded were likely present. The donor was CMV seronegative and belonged to the group of 380 or so seronegative cohort members. Every donor gave a peripheral blood sample, and the peripheral blood mononuclear cells from that sample were used for TCR beta sequencing. Genomic DNA extraction from the blood cell samples was performed with the Qiagen DNeasy Blood Extraction Kit. Note on this clone: Its antigen is currently not known. No base qualities exist here, and no much larger clone lies one base off it.

Library generation was performed with the immunoSEQ multiplex PCR assay. The multiplex PCR relied on a mix of 60 forward primers for TCR Vbeta segments and 13 reverse primers for TCR Jbeta segments. A multiplex PCR assay on genomic DNA amplified the CDR3 region of rearranged TCR beta genes. The Illumina HiSeq System was used to sequence the amplified TCR beta libraries as 87-base-pair reads. The source study handled its data this way. A later analysis counted about 80 million unique TCR beta chains across the 670 or so repertoires, and roughly 10 million of these chains were shared by at least two donors. Raw reads were error-corrected and collapsed into unique sequences by a nearest-neighbor algorithm in which closely related sequences were merged to remove PCR and sequencing errors. To assign V, D and J gene segments, CDR3 sequences were aligned to IMGT reference sequences. Each retained sequence needed at least a six-nucleotide match to both a V gene segment and a J gene segment. A rearrangement counted as productive if the CDR3 had no stop codons and remained in frame with V and J, and every other rearrangement counted as non-productive. CDR3 was defined by IMGT convention, running from the second conserved V-encoded cysteine to the conserved J-encoded phenylalanine. Sequences without an unambiguous match to a single V gene segment were excluded from the earlier analysis of 500 to 700 of the donors. In an earlier analysis of approximately 610 of the donors, V segments were called functional above 56.7% productive rearrangements and were called segregating when the between-donor standard deviation exceeded 5%. A statistical classification framework was built for diagnosing cytomegalovirus status from the catalog of TCR beta chain sequences. In a later analysis, V and J genes were assigned by comparing TCR nucleotide sequences against IMGT/GENE-DB human TR gene sequences. Using the TCRdist pipeline, a later analysis assigned CDR3 sequences along with most-parsimonious VDJ recombination scenarios. In a later analysis, each TCR beta chain was defined by its CDR3 amino acid sequence together with its V-gene family, and reads without a unique V-gene family were excluded. A later analysis removed over 500 highly shared, low-generation-probability nucleotide sequences to deal with suspected cross-contamination and a sequencing artifact. In a later analysis, a clonal expansion index for each public chain was calculated from normalized within-repertoire ranks of inferred template counts. A later analysis computed generation probabilities with a VDJ recombination model fitted to out-of-frame rearrangements, and checked the results against IGoR. In a later analysis, hypergeometric tests were used to score TCR-TCR, TCR-HLA and TCR-CMV co-occurrence, with a repertoire-size bias correction applied to TCR pairs. In a later analysis, false discovery rates were estimated by permuting HLA or CMV assignments 20 times. In a later analysis, co-occurring TCRs were grouped using DBSCAN, and TCRdist sequence similarity was added for clustering within HLA-allele-positive subsets. For co-occurrence clustering, repertoires with fewer than 30,000 or more than 120,000 public chains were excluded, along with a handful of repertoires with anomalous nucleotide sharing. The immuneACCESS repertoire file appears here via TCRdb, limited to in-frame rearrangements. These files lack a portion of the clones; in checked studies, under half of the deficit traces to unresolved V genes, and the cause of the others is not known. Clone size and the V and J calls come from that table; the DNA yielded D and trimming. Recorded for this sample are around 100,000 clones; approximately 85% of them occurred a single time. The top ten hold approximately 3.9% of the sample.

On the study overall, not on this receptor specifically: The authors suggested that the approach could potentially be generalized to other disease states and immunological phenotypes. For the cohort, immune exposure information was limited to CMV serostatus. Compared with equally common non-associated chains, HLA-associated TCR beta chains in a later analysis were more clonally expanded and had lower generation probabilities. An earlier analysis of around 500 of the donors showed that most TCR beta V segments appeared in productive rearrangements either about 87% or about 30% of the time, which broadly matched IMGT annotations. Across donors, most TCR sequences were observed very rarely, whereas some public TCRs were present in many individuals. The study listed 150 to 200 TCR beta chains as associated with cytomegalovirus. Only TCR beta chains were sequenced in this cohort, and the absence of alpha or paired-chain data limited detectable features. Three of the identified cytomegalovirus-associated TCR beta chains were confirmed in vitro to be specific for cytomegalovirus antigens. In a later genetic analysis, a missense DCLRE1C variant was associated with V-gene and J-gene trimming of TCR beta chains, and the association was replicated in an independent cohort. A later genetic analysis reported fewer N-insertions in productive TCRs among donors in an Asian-associated ancestry cluster than the roughly 650-donor mean. In a later analysis, most CMV-associated TCR beta chains were found to appear HLA-restricted, with HLA associations seemingly driven largely by CMV exposure. Assigning TCR associations to individual alleles was difficult when HLA alleles, especially DR and DQ, strongly co-occurred. Linkage disequilibrium might explain the correlated functional status among segregating V segments, but an unknown experimental factor could not be ruled out. The sequencing pipeline was judged likely to have produced a cluster of highly shared sequence variants as a technical artifact. At a false discovery rate of 0.05, a later analysis linked some 17,000 TCR beta sequences to specific HLA alleles. Roughly uniform sequencing depth across donors was assumed in presence/absence analyses, although this assumption may not hold. A later analysis found that TCR association rates varied across HLA loci, with DRB1 alleles showing the most associated TCRs and HLA-C alleles the fewest. HLA typing was unavailable for some donors at each locus, so association tests used only the typed subset. The classifier was reported to diagnose cytomegalovirus status with high specificity and sensitivity in both the original cohort and the validation cohort. A further reported finding was that TCR beta sequences accurately predicted the HLA-A and HLA-B alleles for most subjects in the first cohort. Roughly 15 rarely observed V segments, including chromosome 9 orphons, were excluded from the earlier analysis of a few hundred of the donors because counts were too low. According to a later analysis, parvovirus B19, influenza, CMV and Epstein-Barr virus appeared linked to several top co-occurrence clusters.

This sequence originates from a young man in good health and CMV-seronegative. Sequenced: PBMCs.

The CDR3 corresponds to CASSSGTGAGNTIYF. The sequenced DNA is TGTGCCAGCAGTTCCGGGACAGGGGCTGGAAACACCATATATTTT. The sequence is built from TRBV27 and TRBJ1-3; 10 of the junction bases match TRBD1. CDR1 MNHEY and CDR2 SMNVEV are derived from the germline V gene (reference sequence). V loses 4 bases at its end and J loses 2 bases; junction bases beyond the gene matches: 2. The cysteine opens and the phenylalanine closes a CDR3 of 15 amino acids. Only the CDR3 part of the read is kept: 45 bases, read in frame from the first base.